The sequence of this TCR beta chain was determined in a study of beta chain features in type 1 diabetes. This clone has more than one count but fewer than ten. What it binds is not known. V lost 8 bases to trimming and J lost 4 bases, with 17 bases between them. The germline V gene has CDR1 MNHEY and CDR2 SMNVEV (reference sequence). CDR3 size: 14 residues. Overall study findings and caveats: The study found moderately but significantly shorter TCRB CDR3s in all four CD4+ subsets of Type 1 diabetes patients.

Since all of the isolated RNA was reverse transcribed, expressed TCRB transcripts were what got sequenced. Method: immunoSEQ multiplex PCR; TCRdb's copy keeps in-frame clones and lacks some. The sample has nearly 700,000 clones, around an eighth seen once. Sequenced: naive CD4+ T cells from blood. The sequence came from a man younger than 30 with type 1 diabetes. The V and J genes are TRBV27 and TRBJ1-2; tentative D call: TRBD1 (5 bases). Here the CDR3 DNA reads TGTGCCAGCGGGGGAGGGACCTCCCGCTATGGCTACACCTTC. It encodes CASGGGTSRYGYTF.